This TCR beta chain was obtained from a study of T cell responses to AZD1222 COVID-19 vaccine. Trimming at V came to 4 bases and at J to 4 bases, leaving 2 bases not matched to a gene. Germline V gene lookup returns CDR1 SGHNT and CDR2 YYREEE (reference sequence). This CDR3 comprises 13 residues. Study results and limitations: White British ancestry dominated among donors, who included more females, and clonal diversity was possibly underestimated. Spike-specific TCR breadth and depth were elevated following two AZD1222 doses.

A word on this clone: Its antigen is still unknown.

TCRdb's copy holds only in-frame clones and misses some; the assay was immunoSEQ multiplex PCR. The sample has over 150,000 clones; 70% to 90% are singletons. This receptor was identified in an adult in good health. The chain has TRBV5-4 and TRBJ2-5; 9 bases map to TRBD1. Source: peripheral blood, taken on day 0 of MenACWY control vaccination. The CDR3 loop reads CASSVDRGETQYF. CDR3 in DNA: TGTGCCAGCAGCGTGGACAGGGGAGAGACCCAGTACTTC.